Below, 19 T cell receptor beta chains from the same sample are listed, as sequenced in a study of T cell repertoires in cytomegalovirus infection. MiXCR, run by TCRdb on the reads, gives a single entry per CDR3 protein. Of about 490,000 distinct CDR3 sequences listed, around 11% are singletons. Sequenced sample: PBMCs. These TCRs come from a human donor in good health (CMV status not recorded). Some clones in this sample may be carry-over from other donors' samples.

Remarks on this clonotype: The junction shows a germline mismatch at one end, possibly a read error. V usage is TRBV27 and J usage is TRBJ2-3; no clear D. Germline V gene data show CDR1 as MNHEY and CDR2 as SMNVEV (reference sequence). The CDR3 runs to 17 residues. For the CDR3, the DNA is TGTGCCAGCGGTTTGCTGGGTGGTGGTGATTTCACAGATACGCAGTATTTT. Its protein is CASGLLGGGDFTDTQYF.

On this clonotype itself: A read error may explain this, as a much larger clone is one base away. The DNA of the CDR3 is TGTGCCAGCAGTGAAGGTCAGCAGCCCCAGCATTTT. It codes for CASSEGQQPQHF. This rearrangement joins TRBV25-1 to TRBJ1-5; D remains unclear. Germline loops: CDR1 MGHDK, CDR2 SYGVNS. This CDR3 is 12 amino acids long. Trimming left V 2 bases short and J 7 bases short, with 6 bases between.

This clonotype was picked up many times. The chain joins TRBV12-3 or TRBV12-4 to TRBJ2-3; TRBD1 agrees at 7 bases. Trimming removed 6 bases from V and 14 bases from J; junction bases left unmatched: 8. The CDR3 runs 11 residues. DNA for the CDR3: TGTGCCAGCAGAGGGGGCTCCCGGCCGTATTTT. Protein: CASRGGSRPYF.

This clonotype was detected ten times or more. The chain has TRBV15 and TRBJ2-7; D is undetermined. CDR1 and CDR2 from the germline V gene are LNHNV and YYDKDF (reference sequence). V was cut by 0 bases and J by 0 bases, with 9 bases left in between. The CDR3 consists of 15 residues. CDR3 DNA sequence: TGTGCCACCAGCAGAGATCAGACCTTCTCCTACGAGCAGTACTTC. Translating gives CATSRDQTFSYEQYF.

The CDR3 DNA sequence: TGTGCCATCAGTGATGGGACCTCGGGGGGAAACACCATATATTTT. Amino acids: CAISDGTSGGNTIYF. This chain links TRBV10-3 with TRBJ1-3, with D tentatively TRBD1 (5 bases). This CDR3 has 15 residues. V lost 3 bases and J lost 4, with 13 bases in between. Germline values: CDR1 ENHRY, CDR2 SYGVKD.

This clonotype was seen ten or more times. The chain uses TRBV7-8 and TRBJ1-1, with TRBD1 as a possible D gene (5 bases). Trimming cost V 6 bases and J 2 bases, with 10 bases left between them. CDR3 length equals 13 residues. Per the germline V gene, CDR1 is SGHVS and CDR2 is FQNEAQ. The CDR3 nucleotides are TGTGCCAGCAGGGGGGGGGTAAACACTGAAGCTTTCTTT. This codes for CASRGGVNTEAFF.

This clonotype was picked up many times. This chain uses TRBV3-1 with TRBJ2-5; D tentatively reads TRBD1 or TRBD2 (5 bases each). Trimming took 0 bases from V and 2 from J, leaving 16 bases between them. This CDR3 comprises 17 residues. The germline CDR1 and CDR2 sequences are LGHDT and YNNKEL (reference sequence). As DNA, the CDR3 is TGTGCCAGCAGCCAAGAACGGGGCAGGTCACTTCAAGAGACCCAGTACTTC. This encodes CASSQERGRSLQETQYF.

The chain has TRBV5-1 and TRBJ1-2, with D hard to call. CDR1 SGHRS and CDR2 YFSETQ come from the germline V gene. The V and J ends lost 0 bases and 6 bases respectively, with 6 bases between them. CDR3 length: 12 amino acids. CDR3 DNA sequence: TGCGCCAGCAGCTTGGTGCAGGATGGCTACACCTTC. It yields the protein CASSLVQDGYTF.

The sample holds a few counts of this clonotype. The rearrangement links TRBV7-9 to TRBJ2-1; D is undetermined. The V gene lost 1 base and the J gene lost 8 bases, with 9 bases spanning the gap. Germline V gene sequence: CDR1 SEHNR, CDR2 FQNEAQ (reference sequence). The CDR3 sequence is 13 residues long. The CDR3 region is CASSLVSNDEQFF. In nucleotides, the CDR3 is TGTGCCAGCAGCTTAGTGAGCAACGATGAGCAGTTCTTC.

This clonotype has at least ten counts. V gene TRBV7-9 combines with J gene TRBJ1-2; a weak D match, TRBD1 (6 bases). V was clipped by 2 bases and J by 4 bases, with 11 bases between them. The germline gives CDR1 SEHNR, CDR2 FQNEAQ (reference sequence). The CDR3 loop spans 14 amino acids. CDR3 sequence (DNA): TGTGCCAGCAGCTTAAGGGGGACCCCCTATGGCTACACCTTC. It yields the protein CASSLRGTPYGYTF.

This clonotype was recorded many times. The chain links TRBV6-5 to TRBJ1-2; unclear D gene. Germline V CDR1 and CDR2: MNHEY, SVGAGI. V lost 2 bases to trimming and J lost 5 bases, with 9 bases between them. The CDR3 totals 13 residues. The CDR3 nucleotides are TGTGCCAGCAGTTACCCGGGATCGTATGGCTACACCTTC. Residues: CASSYPGSYGYTF.

The CDR3 here is CASSPRRTSEAFF. In DNA, the CDR3 is TGTGCCAGCAGTCCACGTCGGACGTCTGAAGCTTTCTTT. This chain uses TRBV12-3 or TRBV12-4 with TRBJ1-1; D remains unclear. This CDR3 is 13 amino acids long. The V gene lost 5 bases and the J gene lost 6 bases, with 13 bases spanning the gap.

This clonotype has ten or more counts. The chain combines TRBV9 with TRBJ2-1; 7 bases match TRBD1. V lost 1 base and J lost 10; bases outside the gene matches: 8. This CDR3 comprises 14 residues. Germline CDR1 SGDLS, CDR2 YYNGEE. The CDR3 is CASSVTTGQFEQFF. The CDR3 DNA sequence: TGTGCCAGCAGCGTAACCACGGGACAGTTCGAGCAGTTCTTC. Filled out from reference TRBV9 and TRBJ2-1, the complete variable domain reads DSGVTQTPKHLITATGQRVTLRCSPRSGDLSVYWYQQSLDQGLQFLIQYYNGEERAKGNILERFSAQQFPDLHSELNLSSLELGDSALYFCASSVTTGQFEQFFGPGTRLTVL.

This clonotype was counted ten times or more. The chain uses TRBV14 and TRBJ1-2; a possible D gene is TRBD1 (5 bases). The CDR3 is made up of 14 amino acids. Germline CDR1 and CDR2: SGHDN and FVKESK. Deletions cut 7 bases from V and 2 bases from J, with 14 bases between. CDR3 coding DNA: TGTGCCAGCACCAAGGGACGGAACAACTATGGCTACACCTTC. Translation gives CASTKGRNNYGYTF.

Regarding this clonotype: This may come from a read error, since a much larger clone is one base off. The V and J genes are TRBV28 and TRBJ2-2, with D maybe TRBD2 (5 bases). CDR1 is MDHEN and CDR2 is SYDVKM in the germline V gene. The CDR3 runs to 14 residues. This CDR3 reads CASSLPSGAGDLFF. The CDR3, as DNA: TGTGCCAGCAGTTTACCCAGTGGAGCCGGGGATCTGTTTTTT.

V gene TRBV5-1 combines with J gene TRBJ2-5, with D perhaps matching TRBD2 (5 bases). CDR1 SGHRS and CDR2 YFSETQ come from the germline V gene. CDR3 length equals 15 residues. The V end was cut by 0 bases, the J end by 5 bases, with 14 bases between. The CDR3 reads CASSLGESPGETQYF. CDR3 nucleotide sequence: TGCGCCAGCAGCTTGGGGGAGAGCCCCGGTGAGACCCAGTACTTC.

CDR3 residues: CASNQGGPFYGYTF. The CDR3 DNA reads as TGTGCCAGCAACCAGGGGGGCCCCTTCTATGGCTACACCTTC. This rearrangement joins TRBV6-5 to TRBJ1-2, with 7 bases that match TRBD1. V shed 7 bases, J shed 4 bases, and the junction held 9 bases outside the gene matches. Germline assignment: CDR1 MNHEY and CDR2 SVGAGI. The CDR3 is 14 residues long.

Ten or more counts support this clonotype. This chain joins TRBV6-5 and TRBJ2-5; weak D call: TRBD1 (5 bases). The CDR3 has 11 amino acids. V lost 4 bases to trimming and J lost 7 bases, with 7 bases between them. Germline V CDR1 and CDR2: MNHEY, SVGAGI. Here the CDR3 reads CASSWGGTQYF. As DNA, the CDR3 is TGTGCCAGCAGTTGGGGCGGGACCCAGTACTTC.

This clonotype has ten or more counts. The CDR3 DNA follows: TGTGCCAGCACCCATGTAGTACGGACAACAGGGAACACCGGGGAGCTGTTTTTT. It is translated as CASTHVVRTTGNTGELFF. The chain joins TRBV5-5 to TRBJ2-2; D may be TRBD1 (5 bases). The V end was cut by 6 bases, the J end by 1 base, with 22 bases between. This CDR3 has 18 residues. CDR1 is SGHKS and CDR2 is YYEKEE in the germline V gene (reference sequence).